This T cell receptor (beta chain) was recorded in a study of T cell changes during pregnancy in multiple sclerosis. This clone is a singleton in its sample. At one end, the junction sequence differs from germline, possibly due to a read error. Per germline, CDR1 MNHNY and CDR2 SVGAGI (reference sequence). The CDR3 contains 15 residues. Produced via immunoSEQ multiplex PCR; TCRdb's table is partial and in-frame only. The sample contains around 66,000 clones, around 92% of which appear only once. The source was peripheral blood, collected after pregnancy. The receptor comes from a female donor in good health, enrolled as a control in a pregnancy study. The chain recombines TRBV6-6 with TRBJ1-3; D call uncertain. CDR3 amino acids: CASSYSGFSRNTIYF. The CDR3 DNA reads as TGTGCCAGCAGTTACTCCGGTTTCTCTAGAAACACCATATATTTT.